The next 27 T cell receptor beta chains were all read from a single sample in a study of blood T cells in healthy people across ages. Primers used in a second PCR of roughly 6 to 12 cycles were a sample-barcoded 5' primer and a J-beta primer mix. TCRdb reprocessed the 5' RACE reads via MiXCR and lists one record per CDR3 protein. The sample holds 600,000 to 1,000,000 distinct CDR3 sequences, 55% to 75% seen once. The sequencing sample was made of blood. These TCRs come from a man aged 30-40 years in good health.

CDR3 loop: CSARSKGQGNIQYF. In nucleotides, the CDR3 is TGCAGTGCTAGAAGTAAGGGACAGGGAAACATTCAGTACTTC. V usage is TRBV20-1 and J usage is TRBJ2-4, with 9 bases aligning to TRBD1. Germline CDR1 and CDR2: DFQATT and SNEGSKA (reference sequence). J gave up 6 bases and V 2 bases, and 5 bases lay outside the gene matches. This CDR3 spans 14 amino acids.

V is TRBV3-1 and J is TRBJ2-5, with no clear D. Trimming took off 2 bases at V and 2 bases at J, with 9 bases between the two ends. The CDR3 spans 14 residues. CDR1 is LGHDT, CDR2 YNNKEL, per germline (reference sequence). The CDR3 DNA reads as TGTGCCAGCAGCCAAATGGCTAATCAAGAGACCCAGTACTTC. Translated: CASSQMANQETQYF.

This rearrangement joins TRBV4-2 to TRBJ1-4; D remains ambiguous. The CDR3 covers 17 residues. Between the trimmed V and J ends, which lost 0 bases and 1 base, there was a span of 12 bases. Germline V gene lookup returns CDR1 LGHNA and CDR2 YNFKEQ. In DNA form, the CDR3 reads TGTGCCAGCAGCCAAGATCCAGGCACCGGAACTAATGAAAAACTGTTTTTT. This sequence encodes CASSQDPGTGTNEKLFF.

The chain has TRBV9 and TRBJ1-1; D is undetermined. Trimming removed 4 bases at V and 4 bases at J, with 20 bases between. The germline V gene has CDR1 SGDLS and CDR2 YYNGEE. The CDR3 runs 16 residues. The CDR3 DNA reads as TGTGCCAGCAGCTCGGGCCCAGTTTGGGGTACCACTGAAGCTTTCTTT. It encodes CASSSGPVWGTTEAFF. Full variable domain (remainder filled in from reference TRBV9 and TRBJ1-1): DSGVTQTPKHLITATGQRVTLRCSPRSGDLSVYWYQQSLDQGLQFLIQYYNGEERAKGNILERFSAQQFPDLHSELNLSSLELGDSALYFCASSSGPVWGTTEAFFGQGTRLTVV.

This chain joins TRBV6-2 or TRBV6-3 and TRBJ2-7, with TRBD2 matching 10 bases. The V and J ends lost 9 bases and 3 bases, in that order; junction bases with no gene match: 5. Germline V gives CDR1 MNHEY, CDR2 SVGEGT. CDR3 length equals 13 residues. The CDR3 reads CASHPSGSYEQYF. The CDR3 nucleotides are TGTGCCAGTCATCCTAGCGGGAGCTACGAGCAGTACTTC.

This sequence joins TRBV7-2 and TRBJ2-5; tentative D call: TRBD1 (6 bases). V was cut by 5 bases and J by 2 bases, with 12 bases left in between. Germline CDR1 reads SGHTA; CDR2 reads FQGNSA. CDR3 length: 14 amino acids. As DNA, the CDR3 is TGTGCCAGCAGCCGAAATCAGGGGCAAGAGACCCAGTACTTC. Translating it yields CASSRNQGQETQYF.

The chain is built from TRBV28 and TRBJ2-1; D is perhaps TRBD2 (5 bases). The germline gives CDR1 MDHEN, CDR2 SYDVKM. The CDR3 runs 14 residues. V was clipped by 11 bases and J by 1 base, with 15 bases between them. The CDR3 nucleotides read TGTGCCTTTAGTCCGGGAAGGTCCTACAATGAGCAGTTCTTC. It translates to CAFSPGRSYNEQFF.

This sequence joins TRBV4-3 and TRBJ2-3; D might be TRBD1 (5 bases). CDR3 size: 18 residues. Trimming cost V 0 bases and J 4 bases, with 20 bases left between them. Germline values: CDR1 LGHNA, CDR2 YSLEER. In DNA, the CDR3 is TGCGCCAGCAGCCAAGATGGAACAGGCCCAGCGATGGCAGATACGCAGTATTTT. Translated: CASSQDGTGPAMADTQYF.

The chain uses TRBV12-3 or TRBV12-4 and TRBJ1-6; TRBD1 matches 7 bases. The CDR3 is 17 amino acids. V lost 6 bases to trimming and J lost 6 bases; unmatched junction nucleotides: 14. Written as DNA, the CDR3 is TGTGCCAGCAGAAGTAGACGACAGGGACCCAGTAATTCACCCCTCCACTTT. Amino acid sequence: CASRSRRQGPSNSPLHF.

This clonotype has a handful of counts. V and J are TRBV7-2 and TRBJ2-2; unclear D gene. The germline gives CDR1 SGHTA, CDR2 FQGNSA. Between the trimmed V and J ends, which lost 6 bases and 0 bases, there was a span of 14 bases. The CDR3 sequence is 16 residues long. The CDR3 loop reads CASRLEETPNTGELFF. The CDR3 coding sequence is TGTGCCAGCAGGCTCGAGGAAACCCCGAACACCGGGGAGCTGTTTTTT.

The chain uses TRBV7-2 and TRBJ2-3, with D possibly being TRBD1 (5 bases). This CDR3 comprises 16 residues. CDR1 and CDR2 from the germline V gene are SGHTA and FQGNSA. The ends were cut back, 5 bases at V and 0 bases at J, with 15 bases in the middle. CDR3 region: CASSPWTPTSTDTQYF. The CDR3 coding sequence is TGTGCCAGCAGCCCCTGGACACCGACTAGCACAGATACGCAGTATTTT.

The chain combines TRBV7-9 with TRBJ2-4; 9 bases fit TRBD2. Germline CDR1 is SEHNR and CDR2 is FQNEAQ (reference sequence). This CDR3 is built from 15 residues. V trimming: 7 bases; J trimming: 9 bases; junction bases outside the gene matches: 13. CDR3 amino acids: CASTFASLAGTIQYF. The CDR3 region has the DNA TGTGCCAGCACTTTCGCCTCCCTAGCGGGAACCATTCAGTACTTC.

This chain connects TRBV9 to TRBJ2-3; the D gene could be TRBD1 or TRBD2 (5 bases each). Trimming removed 4 bases from V and 2 bases from J, with 14 bases in between. The length of the CDR3 is 15 residues. Germline V gene data show CDR1 as SGDLS and CDR2 as YYNGEE. The CDR3 here is CASSSGAVATDTQYF. The CDR3 DNA reads as TGTGCCAGCAGCTCCGGGGCGGTAGCCACAGATACGCAGTATTTT.

V gene TRBV6-1 combines with J gene TRBJ1-1; D is undetermined. Germline values: CDR1 MNHNS, CDR2 SASEGT. Deletions cut 3 bases from V and 0 bases from J, with 5 bases between. This CDR3 contains 13 residues. The CDR3 sequence: CASSDGVNTEAFF. The CDR3 nucleotides read TGTGCCAGCAGTGACGGGGTGAACACTGAAGCTTTCTTT.

The CDR3 region has the DNA TGTGCCAGCAGCCTCTTGACGGAGAACTATGGCTACACCTTC. Its protein is CASSLLTENYGYTF. The genes are TRBV9 and TRBJ1-2; D call uncertain. The CDR3 extends over 14 amino acids. Deletions cut 4 bases from V and 2 bases from J, with 12 bases between. Germline lookup yields CDR1 SGDLS and CDR2 YYNGEE.

The chain couples TRBV29-1 to TRBJ2-1, with D unclear. Gene TRBJ2-7 matches the end of the DNA better, so the J call may be wrong. The germline gives CDR1 SQVTM, CDR2 ANQGSEA. The CDR3 has 15 amino acids. CDR3 amino acids: CSVEPNRAIDNEQYF. CDR3 bases: TGCAGCGTTGAACCGAACAGAGCCATCGACAATGAGCAGTACTTC.

This sequence joins TRBV7-9 and TRBJ1-2, with unresolved D. Trimming took 5 bases from V and 7 from J, leaving 11 bases between them. The CDR3 length is 12 residues. Germline CDR1 SEHNR, CDR2 FQNEAQ (reference sequence). CDR3 region: CASSPQRAGYTF. The CDR3 DNA sequence: TGTGCCAGCAGCCCACAAAGAGCTGGCTACACCTTC.

The chain combines TRBV29-1 with TRBJ2-3; D not resolved. The CDR3 length is 15 residues. With 0 bases removed from V and 3 bases from J, the gap between germline ends came to 13 bases. CDR1 and CDR2 (germline): SQVTM, ANQGSEA. The CDR3 region has the DNA TGCAGCGTTGAAGATCCTAAGGTGGGGACAGATACGCAGTATTTT. Translated: CSVEDPKVGTDTQYF.

The chain has TRBV15 and TRBJ1-2; perhaps TRBD1 as D (5 bases). Looked up from germline, CDR1 is LNHNV and CDR2 is YYDKDF (reference sequence). Trimming stripped 0 bases from V and 2 bases from J, with 10 bases between. The CDR3 contains 15 residues. CDR3 DNA sequence: TGTGCCACCAGCAGAGAGGGGCTCTCGAACTATGGCTACACCTTC. Residues: CATSREGLSNYGYTF.

This clonotype was seen only a few times. A much larger clone lies one base from this, so it may be a read error. The chain uses TRBV6-1 and TRBJ2-5, with 10 nucleotides matching TRBD1. Per germline, CDR1 MNHNS and CDR2 SASEGT. The V gene end was trimmed by 8 bases and the J gene end by 3 bases; junction bases not matched to a gene: 3. The CDR3 has 13 amino acids. In DNA form, the CDR3 reads TGTGCCAGCCGCGGGACAGGGGAAGAGACCCAGTACTTC. Its translation: CASRGTGEETQYF.

J is TRBJ2-1 and V is TRBV6-2 or TRBV6-3; TRBD2 matches 8 bases. The CDR3 covers 14 residues. V lost 6 bases to trimming and J lost 8 bases; unmatched junction nucleotides: 9. Germline V gene sequence: CDR1 MNHEY, CDR2 SVGEGT. The CDR3, as DNA: TGTGCCAGCAGGCCGGACCAGCGGGAGTATGAGCAGTTCTTC. It encodes CASRPDQREYEQFF.

The CDR3 nucleotides are TGTGCCAGCAGCCGGGACCAAGACTATGGCTACACCTTC. Its protein is CASSRDQDYGYTF. The J gene is TRBJ1-2, the V gene TRBV7-2, with D perhaps matching TRBD1 (5 bases). The V end lost 5 bases, the J end lost 3 bases, and 10 bases lay between the germline ends. The CDR3 is made up of 13 amino acids. Germline values: CDR1 SGHTA, CDR2 FQGNSA.

This clonotype was counted only a few times. This chain connects TRBV7-2 to TRBJ2-1, with D uncertain. With 0 bases removed from V and 0 bases from J, the gap between germline ends came to 6 bases. Germline loops: CDR1 SGHTA, CDR2 FQGNSA. The CDR3 has 15 amino acids. The CDR3 is CASSLAGNSYNEQFF. CDR3 coding DNA: TGTGCCAGCAGCTTAGCTGGGAACTCCTACAATGAGCAGTTCTTC.

This clonotype was seen a single time. The V call is TRBV28, the J call TRBJ2-1; perhaps TRBD2 as D (6 bases). V was cut by 3 bases and J by 12 bases, with 18 bases left in between. The CDR3 loop spans 14 amino acids. From germline, CDR1 is MDHEN and CDR2 SYDVKM. This chain's CDR3 is CASSLDLAGYPQFF. The CDR3, as DNA: TGTGCCAGCAGTTTGGATCTCGCGGGATATCCGCAGTTCTTC.

The J gene is TRBJ2-1, the V gene TRBV11-2; a possible D gene is TRBD1 (5 bases). Germline-derived CDR1 and CDR2 are SGHAT and FQNNGV. V lost 3 bases and J 8 bases, leaving 8 bases between the germline ends. The CDR3 is made up of 12 amino acids. The CDR3 loop reads CASSFQGHEQFF. In DNA, the CDR3 is TGTGCCAGCAGCTTCCAGGGTCATGAGCAGTTCTTC.

This chain joins TRBV18 and TRBJ1-5; D is uncertain. Germline loops: CDR1 KGHSH, CDR2 LQKENI. This CDR3 contains 16 residues. V shed 3 bases and J shed 5 bases, with 17 bases lying between them. CDR3 amino acids: CASSPQFGRADQPQHF. The CDR3 coding sequence is TGTGCCAGCTCACCTCAGTTTGGAAGGGCCGATCAGCCCCAGCATTTT.

The rearrangement links TRBV7-2 to TRBJ1-2; D is ambiguous. V lost 3 bases and J lost 2, with 10 bases in between. Germline-derived CDR1 and CDR2 are SGHTA and FQGNSA. CDR3 size: 14 residues. The CDR3: CASSFTVENYGYTF. The DNA for the CDR3 is TGTGCCAGCAGCTTCACAGTGGAAAACTATGGCTACACCTTC.